This is a list of T cell receptor beta chains from one sample in a study of cytomegalovirus exposure and HLA in healthy donors. Method: immunoSEQ multiplex PCR; TCRdb's copy keeps in-frame clones and lacks some. The sample lists some 93,000 clones, around three fifths occurring once. The source material was PBMCs. Receptors were obtained from a boy aged 5-17 years in good health and CMV-seropositive. The CDR3 runs from the conserved cysteine through the conserved F or W. D genes are given only for firm matches. Rows may omit the clone size; those that give it use once, few, many or a size class.

cdr3_aa: CAISGGQGGNQPQHF
cdr3_nt: TGTGCCATCAGTGGGGGACAGGGGGGAAATCAGCCCCAGCATTTT
v_call: TRBV10-3
clone_size: .
d_call: TRBD1
j_call: TRBJ1-5

cdr3_aa: CASRMESSYNSPLHF
cdr3_nt: TGTGCCAGTAGGATGGAGAGCTCCTATAATTCACCCCTCCACTTT
v_call: TRBV19
clone_size: .
d_call: .
j_call: TRBJ1-6

cdr3_aa: CASSDLGHSNTEAFF
cdr3_nt: TGCGCCAGCAGTGATCTCGGACATTCGAACACTGAAGCTTTCTTT
v_call: TRBV10-2
clone_size: .
d_call: .
j_call: TRBJ1-1

cdr3_aa: CASSLTSGPGFEQYF
cdr3_nt: TGTGCCAGCAGCTTAACTAGCGGCCCGGGCTTCGAGCAGTACTTC
v_call: TRBV5-4
clone_size: .
d_call: TRBD2
j_call: TRBJ2-7

cdr3_aa: CASSPDREQGF
cdr3_nt: TGTGCCAGCTCACCCGACAGGGAACAGGGCTTC
v_call: TRBV18
clone_size: few
d_call: TRBD1
j_call: TRBJ2-7

cdr3_aa: CASSQKRGGDADTQYF
cdr3_nt: TGTGCCAGCAGCCAAAAGAGGGGGGGCGACGCAGATACGCAGTATTTT
v_call: TRBV4-2
clone_size: .
d_call: .
j_call: TRBJ2-3

cdr3_aa: CASSLKRDNKNIQYF
cdr3_nt: TGTGCCAGCAGTTTAAAGCGGGATAACAAAAACATTCAGTACTTC
v_call: TRBV27
clone_size: .
d_call: TRBD2
j_call: TRBJ2-4

cdr3_aa: CAWKDDRRNTEAFF
cdr3_nt: TGTGCCTGGAAGGACGACAGGAGGAACACTGAAGCTTTCTTT
v_call: TRBV30
clone_size: .
d_call: .
j_call: TRBJ1-1

cdr3_aa: CASTEGVGANVLTF
cdr3_nt: TGTGCCAGCACAGAGGGGGTTGGGGCCAACGTCCTGACTTTC
v_call: TRBV2
clone_size: .
d_call: .
j_call: TRBJ2-6

cdr3_aa: CASSLGTVNTEAFF
cdr3_nt: TGCGCCAGCAGCTTGGGGACAGTGAACACTGAAGCTTTCTTT
v_call: TRBV5-1
clone_size: .
d_call: .
j_call: TRBJ1-1

cdr3_aa: CASSEARRVPF
cdr3_nt: TGTGCCAGCAGTGAAGCGCGCCGGGTGCCCTTT
v_call: TRBV2
clone_size: .
d_call: .
j_call: TRBJ1-1

cdr3_aa: CASSDHLRTGYEQYF
cdr3_nt: TGTGCCAGCAGTGACCACCTCAGGACAGGCTACGAGCAGTACTTC
v_call: TRBV25-1
clone_size: few
d_call: TRBD1
j_call: TRBJ2-7

cdr3_aa: CASSTKRLAGAGELFF
cdr3_nt: TGCGCCAGCAGCACCAAAAGACTAGCGGGAGCCGGGGAGCTGTTTTTT
v_call: TRBV5-1
clone_size: .
d_call: TRBD2
j_call: TRBJ2-2

cdr3_aa: CASSLSTGPSGNTIYF
cdr3_nt: TGCGCCAGCAGCTTGAGTACCGGTCCCTCTGGAAACACCATATATTTT
v_call: TRBV5-1
clone_size: few
d_call: .
j_call: TRBJ1-3

cdr3_aa: CASSQTPGVKNTEAFF
cdr3_nt: TGCGCCAGCAGCCAAACTCCAGGGGTGAAGAACACTGAAGCTTTCTTT
v_call: TRBV5-1
clone_size: .
d_call: .
j_call: TRBJ1-1

cdr3_aa: CASSENGHTEAFF
cdr3_nt: TGTGCCAGCAGTGAAAACGGTCACACTGAAGCTTTCTTT
v_call: TRBV6-1
clone_size: .
d_call: .
j_call: TRBJ1-1

cdr3_aa: CASSFQGMETQYF
cdr3_nt: TGCGCCAGCAGCTTTCAGGGGATGGAGACCCAGTACTTC
v_call: TRBV5-1
clone_size: .
d_call: .
j_call: TRBJ2-5

cdr3_aa: CASSLGDSPSYEQYF
cdr3_nt: TGTGCCAGCAGCTTGGGGGACTCCCCTTCCTACGAGCAGTACTTC
v_call: TRBV5-4
clone_size: .
d_call: .
j_call: TRBJ2-7

cdr3_aa: CASSLQGRGYTF
cdr3_nt: TGCGCCAGCAGCTTACAGGGCCGTGGCTACACCTTC
v_call: TRBV5-1
clone_size: .
d_call: .
j_call: TRBJ1-2

cdr3_aa: CSAALQGNSYEQYF
cdr3_nt: TGCAGCGCAGCATTACAGGGAAACTCCTACGAGCAGTACTTC
v_call: TRBV29-1
clone_size: few
d_call: .
j_call: TRBJ2-7

cdr3_aa: CASSIVTGLTTYEQYF
cdr3_nt: TGTGCCAGTAGTATAGTTACCGGTTTGACAACCTACGAGCAGTACTTC
v_call: TRBV19
clone_size: .
d_call: .
j_call: TRBJ2-7

cdr3_aa: CASSSGQGTGYTF
cdr3_nt: TGTGCCAGCAGCTCAGGACAGGGGACTGGCTACACCTTC
v_call: TRBV7-2
clone_size: few
d_call: TRBD1
j_call: TRBJ1-2

cdr3_aa: CASSEAVDTGELFF
cdr3_nt: TGCGCCAGCAGCGAGGCAGTTGACACCGGGGAGCTGTTTTTT
v_call: TRBV5-1
clone_size: .
d_call: .
j_call: TRBJ2-2

cdr3_aa: CASRTYSGGQETQYF
cdr3_nt: TGCGCCAGCAGGACATATAGCGGGGGACAAGAGACCCAGTACTTC
v_call: TRBV5-1
clone_size: .
d_call: TRBD2
j_call: TRBJ2-5

cdr3_aa: CASSLTGHSTDTQYF
cdr3_nt: TGCGCCAGCAGCTTGACAGGTCATAGCACAGATACGCAGTATTTT
v_call: TRBV5-1
clone_size: .
d_call: .
j_call: TRBJ2-3

cdr3_aa: CASSQTVASYEQYF
cdr3_nt: TGCGCCAGCAGCCAAACAGTCGCCTCCTACGAGCAGTACTTC
v_call: TRBV4-3
clone_size: .
d_call: .
j_call: TRBJ2-7

cdr3_aa: CASSYEAGSGELFF
cdr3_nt: TGTGCCAGCAGTTACGAAGCGGGATCCGGGGAGCTGTTTTTT
v_call: TRBV28
clone_size: .
d_call: TRBD2
j_call: TRBJ2-2

cdr3_aa: CASSLWFGTGVTHEQFF
cdr3_nt: TGTGCCAGCAGTTTATGGTTCGGGACAGGGGTAACGCATGAGCAGTTCTTC
v_call: TRBV28
clone_size: .
d_call: TRBD1
j_call: TRBJ2-1

cdr3_aa: CASSPSPGNQPQHF
cdr3_nt: TGTGCCAGCAGTCCCTCCCCGGGGAATCAGCCCCAGCATTTT
v_call: TRBV27
clone_size: .
d_call: .
j_call: TRBJ1-5

cdr3_aa: CASSEFQYGGLNTEAFF
cdr3_nt: TGTGCCAGCAGTGAATTTCAATATGGGGGGTTGAACACTGAAGCTTTCTTT
v_call: TRBV6-1
clone_size: few
d_call: .
j_call: TRBJ1-1

cdr3_aa: CAISESSLAQETQYF
cdr3_nt: TGTGCCATCAGTGAGTCGAGCCTAGCGCAAGAGACCCAGTACTTC
v_call: TRBV10-3
clone_size: .
d_call: .
j_call: TRBJ2-5

cdr3_aa: CAWGLKDTQYF
cdr3_nt: TGTGCCTGGGGGCTTAAAGATACGCAGTATTTT
v_call: TRBV30
clone_size: few
d_call: .
j_call: TRBJ2-3

cdr3_aa: CASRPGLLQETQYF
cdr3_nt: TGTGCCAGCAGGCCGGGACTTCTCCAAGAGACCCAGTACTTC
v_call: TRBV6-1
clone_size: .
d_call: .
j_call: TRBJ2-5

cdr3_aa: CASSLGGLGKTQYF
cdr3_nt: TGTGCCAGCAGCTTGGGGGGGCTAGGTAAGACCCAGTACTTC
v_call: TRBV5-6
clone_size: .
d_call: .
j_call: TRBJ2-5

cdr3_aa: CASSSGLAYNEQFF
cdr3_nt: TGTGCCAGCAGCTCCGGACTAGCCTACAATGAGCAGTTCTTC
v_call: TRBV6-5
clone_size: .
d_call: TRBD2
j_call: TRBJ2-1

cdr3_aa: CASSQGAGGNIQYF
cdr3_nt: TGCGCCAGCAGCCAAGGGGCAGGGGGGAACATTCAGTACTTC
v_call: TRBV4-3
clone_size: few
d_call: .
j_call: TRBJ2-4

cdr3_aa: CASSAGMSADTQYF
cdr3_nt: TGTGCCAGCAGCGCCGGTATGAGCGCAGATACGCAGTATTTT
v_call: TRBV2
clone_size: .
d_call: .
j_call: TRBJ2-3

cdr3_aa: CSVRPGGSNEKLFF
cdr3_nt: TGCAGCGTTAGGCCGGGGGGATCGAATGAAAAACTGTTTTTT
v_call: TRBV29-1
clone_size: .
d_call: .
j_call: TRBJ1-4

cdr3_aa: CASSTTGGEYQPQHF
cdr3_nt: TGTGCCAGTTCTACGACAGGGGGGGAGTATCAGCCCCAGCATTTT
v_call: TRBV2
clone_size: .
d_call: TRBD1
j_call: TRBJ1-5

cdr3_aa: CASSLAPTQTYEQYF
cdr3_nt: TGTGCCAGCAGCTTGGCCCCGACTCAGACCTACGAGCAGTACTTC
v_call: TRBV5-4
clone_size: .
d_call: .
j_call: TRBJ2-7

cdr3_aa: CASSIDSSRGRSPLHF
cdr3_nt: TGTGCCAGTAGTATAGACTCGTCCAGGGGGCGATCACCCCTCCACTTT
v_call: TRBV19
clone_size: .
d_call: TRBD1
j_call: TRBJ1-6

cdr3_aa: CASSRGTENNEQFF
cdr3_nt: TGTGCCAGCAGCCGCGGGACAGAGAACAATGAGCAGTTCTTC
v_call: TRBV7-6
clone_size: .
d_call: .
j_call: TRBJ2-1

cdr3_aa: CASSESWPKTYEQYF
cdr3_nt: TGTGCCAGCAGTGAATCGTGGCCGAAAACCTACGAGCAGTACTTC
v_call: TRBV2
clone_size: .
d_call: .
j_call: TRBJ2-7

cdr3_aa: CASSVAIAGGLEELFF
cdr3_nt: TGTGCCAGCAGCGTGGCAATAGCGGGGGGGCTCGAGGAGCTGTTTTTT
v_call: TRBV9
clone_size: few
d_call: TRBD2
j_call: TRBJ2-2

cdr3_aa: CASRGPGVNQPQHF
cdr3_nt: TGTGCCAGCAGAGGACCAGGGGTGAATCAGCCCCAGCATTTT
v_call: TRBV6-1
clone_size: .
d_call: .
j_call: TRBJ1-5

cdr3_aa: CASSQAFNEQFF
cdr3_nt: TGTGCCAGCAGCCAAGCGTTCAATGAGCAGTTCTTC
v_call: TRBV4-2
clone_size: .
d_call: .
j_call: TRBJ2-1

cdr3_aa: CASSRDRVNTGELFF
cdr3_nt: TGTGCCAGCAGCCGGGACAGGGTGAACACCGGGGAGCTGTTTTTT
v_call: TRBV7-2
clone_size: few
d_call: TRBD1
j_call: TRBJ2-2

cdr3_aa: CASSIDGGPRYEQYF
cdr3_nt: TGTGCCAGTAGTATCGACGGGGGGCCTAGGTACGAGCAGTACTTC
v_call: TRBV19
clone_size: .
d_call: .
j_call: TRBJ2-7

cdr3_aa: CASSLVRLAALEQYF
cdr3_nt: TGTGCCAGCAGCTTAGTAAGACTAGCGGCCCTCGAGCAGTACTTC
v_call: TRBV7-2
clone_size: .
d_call: TRBD2
j_call: TRBJ2-7

cdr3_aa: CSVEVGREQFF
cdr3_nt: TGCAGCGTGGAGGTAGGGAGGGAGCAGTTCTTC
v_call: TRBV29-1
clone_size: .
d_call: .
j_call: TRBJ2-1

cdr3_aa: CASSIQGSSYEQYF
cdr3_nt: TGTGCCAGTAGTATACAGGGGAGTTCCTACGAGCAGTACTTC
v_call: TRBV19
clone_size: few
d_call: .
j_call: TRBJ2-7

cdr3_aa: CASSARTGWGTEAFF
cdr3_nt: TGTGCCAGCAGTGCTAGGACAGGGTGGGGCACTGAAGCTTTCTTT
v_call: TRBV6-5
clone_size: .
d_call: TRBD1
j_call: TRBJ1-1

cdr3_aa: CASTQGGGGTEAFF
cdr3_nt: TGCGCCAGCACCCAAGGGGGGGGTGGCACTGAAGCTTTCTTT
v_call: TRBV5-1
clone_size: .
d_call: .
j_call: TRBJ1-1

cdr3_aa: CASKGTANQPQHF
cdr3_nt: TGTGCCAGCAAAGGGACAGCGAATCAGCCCCAGCATTTT
v_call: TRBV6-7
clone_size: .
d_call: TRBD1
j_call: TRBJ1-5

cdr3_aa: CASSNTGTAEKLFF
cdr3_nt: TGTGCCAGCAGTAATACCGGGACAGCTGAAAAACTGTTTTTT
v_call: TRBV2
clone_size: .
d_call: TRBD1
j_call: TRBJ1-4

cdr3_aa: CASAQMGREQFF
cdr3_nt: TGTGCTAGTGCCCAAATGGGGCGTGAGCAGTTCTTC
v_call: TRBV12-5
clone_size: .
d_call: .
j_call: TRBJ2-1

cdr3_aa: CASLGGISREITDTQYF
cdr3_nt: TGTGCCAGCCTAGGGGGTATTAGCCGAGAAATCACAGATACGCAGTATTTT
v_call: TRBV11-2
clone_size: .
d_call: .
j_call: TRBJ2-3

cdr3_aa: CASSRADQADTQYF
cdr3_nt: TGCGCCAGCAGCAGAGCGGACCAGGCAGATACGCAGTATTTT
v_call: TRBV5-1
clone_size: .
d_call: .
j_call: TRBJ2-3

cdr3_aa: CASSLKSGVGTEAFF
cdr3_nt: TGTGCCAGCAGTTTAAAGTCAGGGGTGGGCACTGAAGCTTTCTTT
v_call: TRBV27
clone_size: .
d_call: .
j_call: TRBJ1-1